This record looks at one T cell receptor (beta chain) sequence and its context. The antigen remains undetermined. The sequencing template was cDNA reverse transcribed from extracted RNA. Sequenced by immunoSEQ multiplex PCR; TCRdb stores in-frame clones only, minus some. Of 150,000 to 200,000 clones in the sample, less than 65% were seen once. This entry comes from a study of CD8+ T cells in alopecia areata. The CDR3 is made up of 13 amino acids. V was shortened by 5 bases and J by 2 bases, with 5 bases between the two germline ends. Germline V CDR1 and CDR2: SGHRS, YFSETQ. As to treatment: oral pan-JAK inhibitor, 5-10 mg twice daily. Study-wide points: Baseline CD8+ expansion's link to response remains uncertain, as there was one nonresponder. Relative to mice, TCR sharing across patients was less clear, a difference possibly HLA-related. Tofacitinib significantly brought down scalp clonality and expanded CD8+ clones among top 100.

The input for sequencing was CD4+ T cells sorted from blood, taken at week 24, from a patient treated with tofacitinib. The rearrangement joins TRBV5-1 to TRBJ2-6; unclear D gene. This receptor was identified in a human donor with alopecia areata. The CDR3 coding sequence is TGCGCCAGCAGGGGGACTGGGGCCAACGTCCTGACTTTC. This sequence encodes CASRGTGANVLTF.